This T cell receptor beta chain was observed in a study of blood T cell repertoires in COVID-19. Study in general: In each case, the material was cDNA or gDNA derived from T cells, B-cell-depleted T cells, or PBMCs.

Germline V gene data show CDR1 as MNHEY and CDR2 as SMNVEV (reference sequence). CDR3 length equals 14 residues. J was trimmed by 2 bases and V by 5 bases; bases with no gene match: 6. In the original workflow: The assay estimated nucleated cells by amplifying reference gene primers. Data came from immunoSEQ multiplex PCR; TCRdb stores just in-frame clones and leaves some out. The V and J calls and clone size come from that table; D and trimming were worked out from the DNA. The sample has 150,000 to 200,000 clones, roughly 89% seen once. The source of this sequence is an older woman with COVID-19, enrolled during active disease. The genes are TRBV27 and TRBJ2-7, with 7 bases lining up with TRBD1. The specimen was peripheral blood. The CDR3 spells CASSTRQGTYEQYF. CDR3 nucleotides: TGTGCCAGCAGTACTCGACAGGGTACCTACGAGCAGTACTTC.